Sequencing of this TCR beta chain was carried out in a study of T cells in narcolepsy. The overall study: Healthy controls were enrolled alongside patients with narcolepsy type 1 or type 2. The study, taken as a whole, reports: Autoreactive HCRT-specific and TRIB2-specific clonotypes were marked in same-patient CSF-versus-blood CD4+ comparisons. Autoreactive clone sequences were missing from some blood memory CD4+ repertoires.

CDR1 is SGHRS, CDR2 YFSETQ, per germline. Trimming took 4 bases from V and 5 from J; bases not matched to a gene: 8. This CDR3 comprises 15 residues. Details on this clone: Antigen unknown.

Clones were read by immunoSEQ multiplex PCR, and TCRdb kept only the in-frame ones, dropping some. The data hold about 35,000 clones, with about 80% observed a single time. This receptor was identified in a human donor in good health. This chain uses TRBV5-1 with TRBJ2-1; 8 positions match TRBD2. The material sequenced was memory (CD45RA-) CD4+ T cells from blood. The CDR3 DNA is TGCGCCAGCAGCGTGCGACTAGCGAGCAACAATGAGCAGTTCTTC. Protein product: CASSVRLASNNEQFF. Complete variable domain (other parts from reference TRBV5-1 and TRBJ2-1): KAGVTQTPRYLIKTRGQQVTLSCSPISGHRSVSWYQQTPGQGLQFLFEYFSETQRNKGNFPGRFSGRQFSNSRSEMNVSTLELGDSALYLCASSVRLASNNEQFFGPGTRLTVL.